These 28 T cell receptor beta chains were sequenced from one sample in a study of patients and donors after allogeneic stem cell transplantation. TCRdb called the RT-PCR reads again in MiXCR, with one record for every CDR3 protein. This sample has some 960,000 distinct CDR3 sequences, with over 15% found just once. Sequenced: blood, either unsorted or a sorted T cell fraction (not recorded which). The receptors originated from a human donor who was either an allogeneic HSCT recipient or a stem cell or donor lymphocyte infusion donor (not recorded which). It is not recorded whose cells these are; they may come from a transplant donor.

This clonotype occurred a few times. The chain carries TRBV4-3 and TRBJ1-4; D remains ambiguous. In germline, CDR1 is LGHNA, CDR2 YSLEER. Trimming removed 2 bases at V and 4 bases at J, with 11 bases between. CDR3 length equals 15 residues. CDR3 DNA: TGCGCCAGCAGCCAATCTGACGGACTTAATGAAAAACTGTTTTTT. Translating it yields CASSQSDGLNEKLFF.

This clonotype was seen at least ten times. This chain joins TRBV29-1 and TRBJ1-4; no clear D. The germline V and J ends were trimmed by 0 bases and 5 bases, with 10 bases remaining between them. The germline CDR1 and CDR2 sequences are SQVTM and ANQGSEA. The CDR3 has 14 amino acids. The CDR3 here is CSVEDHRKNEKLFF. For the CDR3, the DNA is TGCAGCGTTGAAGATCACCGGAAGAATGAAAAACTGTTTTTT.

The table lists this clonotype with a few counts. The CDR3 coding sequence is TGTGCCAGCAAACCGGGGGAGACCCAGTACTTC. It specifies CASKPGETQYF. The chain has TRBV7-2 and TRBJ2-5, with a tentative D call TRBD2 (5 bases). Trimming took off 7 bases at V and 5 bases at J, with 8 bases between the two ends. CDR3 length: 11 amino acids. Germline V CDR1 and CDR2: SGHTA, FQGNSA.

CDR3: CSATSIRSNQPQHF. The CDR3 nucleotides are TGCAGTGCTACTAGTATCCGTAGCAATCAGCCCCAGCATTTT. The V gene is TRBV20-1, the J gene TRBJ1-5, with no clear D. The CDR3 has 14 amino acids. Germline-derived CDR1 and CDR2 are DFQATT and SNEGSKA (reference sequence). V was cut by 4 bases and J by 0 bases, with 10 bases left in between.

This clonotype was observed at least ten times. An end of the junction does not agree with germline; a read error may underlie this. The V gene is TRBV5-1, the J gene TRBJ2-2; tentatively, D is TRBD2 (5 bases). This CDR3 comprises 13 residues. Per the germline V gene, CDR1 is SGHRS and CDR2 is YFSETQ. The CDR3 DNA is TGTGCCAGCAGTTTTAGCGAAACCGGGGAGCTGTTTTTT. Encoded protein: CASSFSETGELFF.

This clonotype came up a few times. The CDR3 here is CASGATGLSYEQYF. The CDR3 coding sequence is TGTGCCAGCGGGGCGACAGGGTTATCCTACGAGCAGTACTTC. The V gene is TRBV6-1, the J gene TRBJ2-7; 7 bases align to TRBD1. This CDR3 region has 14 residues. Looked up from germline, CDR1 is MNHNS and CDR2 is SASEGT. V lost 8 bases to trimming and J lost 1 base; unmatched junction nucleotides: 8.

The rearrangement uses TRBV20-1 and TRBJ2-1, with 8 bases aligning to TRBD2. From germline, CDR1 is DFQATT and CDR2 SNEGSKA (reference sequence). This CDR3 contains 16 residues. Germline trimming cut 0 bases from V and 4 bases from J; bases unmatched to any gene: 8. The CDR3 region has the DNA TGCAGTGCTAGAGATCTCGGGGCTAGCGGGTACAATGAGCAGTTCTTC. This codes for CSARDLGASGYNEQFF.

Many counts were recorded for this clonotype. The chain couples TRBV10-3 to TRBJ1-2, with TRBD1 as a possible D gene (6 bases). Germline assignment: CDR1 ENHRY and CDR2 SYGVKD. Trimming removed 10 bases at V and 8 bases at J, with 26 bases between. This CDR3 is 15 amino acids long. CDR3 nucleotide sequence: TGTGCCACCCGGGGGGCGAAAGAAGACAGTCACGGCTACACCTTC. Translated, it gives CATRGAKEDSHGYTF.

This clonotype showed up just a few times. This chain connects TRBV12-3 or TRBV12-4 to TRBJ2-7; the D call may be TRBD1 or TRBD2 (5 bases each). Trimming cost V 3 bases and J 0 bases, with 15 bases left between them. CDR3 length equals 16 residues. CDR3 sequence: CASSLGRGWSSYEQYF. CDR3 bases: TGTGCCAGCAGTTTGGGACGGGGCTGGAGCTCCTACGAGCAGTACTTC.

The CDR3 region is CASSPRTGGGYTF. The CDR3, as DNA: TGTGCCAGCAGTCCCCGGACAGGCGGGGGCTACACCTTC. This chain links TRBV12-3 or TRBV12-4 with TRBJ1-2; the match to TRBD1 covers 7 bases. The CDR3 is made up of 13 amino acids. Trimming removed 5 bases from V and 8 bases from J; junction bases left unmatched: 8.

In its sample, this clonotype was seen a few times. This sequence joins TRBV11-2 and TRBJ2-6, with 7 bases fitting TRBD1. V shed 4 bases, J shed 4 bases, and the junction held 7 bases outside the gene matches. The CDR3 runs to 16 residues. Looked up from germline, CDR1 is SGHAT and CDR2 is FQNNGV. The CDR3 DNA is TGTGCCAGCAGCTCCTTGACAGGGTACGGGGCCAACGTCCTGACTTTC. Translation: CASSSLTGYGANVLTF.

The chain uses TRBV15 and TRBJ1-2; no definite D call. V dropped 0 bases and J dropped 7 bases, with 9 bases sitting between them. The germline CDR1 and CDR2 sequences are LNHNV and YYDKDF (reference sequence). The CDR3 consists of 13 residues. The CDR3 nucleotides read TGTGCCACCAGCAGAGATCTCAGTGGTGGCTACACCTTC. Translating it yields CATSRDLSGGYTF.

This clonotype was picked up a small number of times. The genes are TRBV5-1 and TRBJ1-1; tentative D call: TRBD1 (5 bases). This CDR3 contains 13 residues. V lost 0 bases and J 8 bases, leaving 11 bases between the germline ends. Germline lookup yields CDR1 SGHRS and CDR2 YFSETQ. The CDR3 protein is CASSLVGRGEAFF. The DNA of the CDR3 is TGCGCCAGCAGCTTGGTAGGGCGGGGGGAAGCTTTCTTT. Full variable domain (outside the CDR3, taken from reference TRBV5-1 and TRBJ1-1): KAGVTQTPRYLIKTRGQQVTLSCSPISGHRSVSWYQQTPGQGLQFLFEYFSETQRNKGNFPGRFSGRQFSNSRSEMNVSTLELGDSALYLCASSLVGRGEAFFGQGTRLTVV.

J is TRBJ2-2 and V is TRBV6-2 or TRBV6-3; possible D gene TRBD2, 7 bases. This CDR3 has 17 residues. Germline V gives CDR1 MNHEY, CDR2 SVGEGT. Trimming removed 0 bases from V and 3 bases from J, with 14 bases in between. CDR3 in amino acids: CASSYSVWEGDTGELFF. CDR3 bases: TGTGCCAGCAGTTACTCCGTCTGGGAGGGGGACACCGGGGAGCTGTTTTTT.

This clonotype came up a few times. This chain joins TRBV27 and TRBJ2-5; TRBD1 matches 8 bases. Per germline, CDR1 MNHEY and CDR2 SMNVEV (reference sequence). The V gene end was trimmed by 5 bases and the J gene end by 5 bases; junction bases not matched to a gene: 10. The CDR3 has 15 residues. CDR3 in DNA: TGTGCCAGCAGTCCCTATACAGGGGGAAGGGAGACCCAGTACTTC. This encodes CASSPYTGGRETQYF.

The gene calls are TRBV6-1 and TRBJ1-2; the match to TRBD1 covers 8 bases. Per germline, CDR1 MNHNS and CDR2 SASEGT. With 4 bases clipped from V and 5 bases from J, the junction kept 9 bases outside the gene matches. The CDR3 is 15 amino acids. The CDR3 spells CASSAGQGLYYGYTF. The DNA for the CDR3 is TGTGCCAGCAGTGCAGGACAGGGACTCTATTATGGCTACACCTTC.

The CDR3 nucleotides are TGTGCCAGCGGGGCCGGGACAGTGCTCACAGATACGCAGTATTTT. It encodes CASGAGTVLTDTQYF. The gene calls are TRBV27 and TRBJ2-3, with 7 bases aligning to TRBD1. The CDR3 is 15 amino acids. CDR1 MNHEY and CDR2 SMNVEV come from the germline V gene (reference sequence). The trim removed 8 bases at V and 2 bases at J, leaving 10 bases unmatched.

The chain joins TRBV6-5 to TRBJ2-5, with 11 bases that match TRBD2. The V gene's germline CDR1 is MNHEY and CDR2 SVGAGI. V was pared by 1 base and J by 1 base, with 8 bases of the junction left unmatched. The CDR3 totals 18 residues. The CDR3 DNA reads TGTGCCAGCAGTTACTTTCGCCCTAGCGGGGGGCCCCAAGAGACCCAGTACTTC. Protein product: CASSYFRPSGGPQETQYF.

This clonotype was picked up a small number of times. The rearrangement joins TRBV6-5 to TRBJ2-7, with 8 bases fitting TRBD1. Trimming removed 0 bases from V and 3 bases from J; junction bases left unmatched: 7. This CDR3 has 16 residues. Germline assignment: CDR1 MNHEY and CDR2 SVGAGI. CDR3 nucleotides: TGTGCCAGCAGTTACTCGCAGGGGGCTCAGAACTACGAGCAGTACTTC. It yields the protein CASSYSQGAQNYEQYF.

This clonotype has only a few counts. The chain joins TRBV10-3 to TRBJ2-3; D may be TRBD1 (7 bases). The V end lost 8 bases, the J end lost 2 bases, and 14 bases lay between the germline ends. Germline CDR1 is ENHRY and CDR2 is SYGVKD. There are 14 residues in the CDR3. CDR3 in amino acids: CAIGRTGHTDTQYF. The DNA of the CDR3 is TGTGCCATCGGGAGGACAGGCCACACAGATACGCAGTATTTT.

This clonotype has only a few counts. V and J are TRBV7-9 and TRBJ2-5; tentatively, D is TRBD2 (6 bases). This CDR3 has 13 amino acids. CDR1 and CDR2 from the germline V gene are SEHNR and FQNEAQ (reference sequence). V gave up 11 bases and J gave up 2 bases, with 15 bases separating them. In DNA, the CDR3 is TGTGCCTTCCACGGGGGATCTCAAGAGACCCAGTACTTC. Its translation is CAFHGGSQETQYF.

This chain links TRBV7-2 with TRBJ1-1; D is perhaps TRBD1 (5 bases). V shed 5 bases and J shed 11 bases, with 15 bases lying between them. CDR1 is SGHTA, CDR2 FQGNSA, per germline. The CDR3 length is 12 residues. In DNA, the CDR3 is TGTGCCAGCAGCACTCGGGGGAGGGATGCTTTCTTT. It is translated as CASSTRGRDAFF. The complete variable domain, with remaining parts taken from reference TRBV7-2 and TRBJ1-1, reads GAGVSQSPSNKVTEKGKDVELRCDPISGHTALYWYRQSLGQGLEFLIYFQGNSAPDKSGLPSDRFSAERTGGSVSTLTIQRTQQEDSAVYLCASSTRGRDAFFGQGTRLTVV.

There are a few counts of this clonotype. The genes are TRBV7-3 and TRBJ2-3; unclear D gene. V lost 0 bases and J 1 base, leaving 8 bases between the germline ends. The CDR3 is 15 amino acids. The germline V gene has CDR1 SGHTA and CDR2 FQGTGA. The CDR3 here is CASSLTFVRTDTQYF. In DNA, the CDR3 is TGTGCCAGCAGCTTAACGTTCGTCCGCACAGATACGCAGTATTTT.

This clonotype was recorded a few times. CDR3 in DNA: TGTGCCAGCAGCTTAGAAGGCGGGACCCAGTACTTC. Its translation: CASSLEGGTQYF. The chain combines TRBV7-8 with TRBJ2-5; D not resolved. The V end lost 1 base, the J end lost 7 bases, and 7 bases lay between the germline ends. The CDR3 spans 12 residues. Germline V gene sequence: CDR1 SGHVS, CDR2 FQNEAQ.

This clonotype has only a few counts. The chain employs TRBV4-3 and TRBJ2-5, with 9 bases that match TRBD2. V lost 5 bases, J lost 5 bases, and 6 bases stayed unmatched. The germline V gene encodes CDR1 LGHNA and CDR2 YSLEER. This CDR3 is 14 amino acids long. CDR3 in DNA: TGCGCCAGCAGCTCGCGGGGGGGAGGGGAGACCCAGTACTTC. Amino acids: CASSSRGGGETQYF.

Concerning this clonotype itself: Since a much larger clone is just one base distant, this may be a read error. The chain links TRBV10-3 to TRBJ1-4; no clear D gene. This CDR3 region has 12 residues. The V end was cut by 6 bases, the J end by 7 bases, with 9 bases between. Germline CDR1 is ENHRY and CDR2 is SYGVKD. As DNA, the CDR3 is TGTGCCATCAGCCAGAACCGTGAAAAACTGTTTTTT. Its protein is CAISQNREKLFF.

The chain couples TRBV29-1 to TRBJ1-1; TRBD1 aligns across 7 bases. V was clipped by 7 bases and J by 0 bases; unmatched bases: 5. CDR1 and CDR2 (germline): SQVTM, ANQGSEA. The CDR3 is 13 residues long. This chain's CDR3 is CSGKTGMNTEAFF. The CDR3 DNA follows: TGCAGCGGAAAGACAGGGATGAACACTGAAGCTTTCTTT.

This clonotype was seen only a few times. The chain links TRBV5-1 to TRBJ1-2, with a tentative D call TRBD1 (6 bases). CDR3 length: 15 residues. From germline, CDR1 is SGHRS and CDR2 YFSETQ. The V gene lost 4 bases and the J gene lost 5 bases, with 18 bases spanning the gap. The CDR3 loop is CASSPFGGPSYGYTF. For the CDR3, the DNA is TGCGCCAGCAGCCCGTTTGGGGGCCCTTCATATGGCTACACCTTC.